This T cell receptor (beta chain) was sequenced during a study of T cell responses to AZD1222 COVID-19 vaccine. General study results and limits: Scientists sampled the repertoires only once the peak T cell response had passed.

The CDR3 loop spans 14 amino acids. CDR1 is SGHTA, CDR2 FQGNSA, per germline. Trimming removed 5 bases from V and 5 bases from J, with 12 bases in between. The method was immunoSEQ multiplex PCR; TCRdb's version includes in-frame clones alone and lacks a portion of them. The table records 100,000 to 150,000 clones, around 92% of them present only once. To note about this clone: The antigen remains unidentified.

The sequence came from an adult in good health. The rearrangement uses TRBV7-2 and TRBJ1-4; D possibly corresponds to TRBD1 (6 bases). Sequencing was performed on peripheral blood, taken on day 0 of AZD1222 vaccination. The CDR3 sequence is CASSLDRINEKLFF. DNA for the CDR3: TGTGCCAGCAGCCTAGACAGGATAAATGAAAAACTGTTTTTT.